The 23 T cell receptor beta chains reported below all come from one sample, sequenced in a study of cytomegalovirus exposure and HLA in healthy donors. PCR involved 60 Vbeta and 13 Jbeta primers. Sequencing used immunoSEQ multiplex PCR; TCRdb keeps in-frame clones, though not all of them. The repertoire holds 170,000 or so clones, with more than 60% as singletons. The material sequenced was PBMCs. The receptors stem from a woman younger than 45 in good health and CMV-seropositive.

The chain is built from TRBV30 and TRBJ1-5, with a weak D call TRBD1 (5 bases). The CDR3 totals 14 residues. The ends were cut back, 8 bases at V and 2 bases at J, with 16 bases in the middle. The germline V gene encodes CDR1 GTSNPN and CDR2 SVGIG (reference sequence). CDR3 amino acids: CASTGSSGNQPQHF. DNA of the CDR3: TGTGCCAGTACAGGTTCCAGCGGCAATCAGCCCCAGCATTTT.

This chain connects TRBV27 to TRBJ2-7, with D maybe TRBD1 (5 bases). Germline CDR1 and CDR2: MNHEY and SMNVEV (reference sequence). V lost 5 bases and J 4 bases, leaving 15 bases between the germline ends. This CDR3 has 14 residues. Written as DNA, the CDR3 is TGTGCCAGCAGTCCCCTAGACAGCCGATACGAGCAGTACTTC. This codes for CASSPLDSRYEQYF.

The CDR3 protein is CASRKPDREAFF. CDR3 nucleotide sequence: TGTGCCAGCAGAAAACCGGACAGGGAAGCTTTCTTT. The chain links TRBV28 to TRBJ1-1; 7 bases agree with TRBD1. V dropped 6 bases and J dropped 8; count of bases not matched to a gene: 6. This CDR3 is 12 amino acids long. Per germline, CDR1 MDHEN and CDR2 SYDVKM. Filled out from reference TRBV28 and TRBJ1-1, the complete variable domain reads DVKVTQSSRYLVKRTGEKVFLECVQDMDHENMFWYRQDPGLGLRLIYFSYDVKMKEKGDIPEGYSVSREKKERFSLILESASTNQTSMYLCASRKPDREAFFGQGTRLTVV.

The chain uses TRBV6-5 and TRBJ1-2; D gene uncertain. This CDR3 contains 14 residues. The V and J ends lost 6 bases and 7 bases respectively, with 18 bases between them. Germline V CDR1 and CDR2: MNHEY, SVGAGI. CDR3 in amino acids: CASSLSAVPRGYTF. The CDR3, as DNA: TGTGCCAGCAGCCTCTCCGCAGTTCCTCGTGGCTACACCTTC.

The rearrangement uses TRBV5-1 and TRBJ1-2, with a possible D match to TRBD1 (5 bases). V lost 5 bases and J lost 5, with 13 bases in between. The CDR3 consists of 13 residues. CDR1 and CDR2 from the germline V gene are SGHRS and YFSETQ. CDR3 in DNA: TGCGCCAGCAGTTACGACAGTCCTTATGGCTACACCTTC. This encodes CASSYDSPYGYTF.

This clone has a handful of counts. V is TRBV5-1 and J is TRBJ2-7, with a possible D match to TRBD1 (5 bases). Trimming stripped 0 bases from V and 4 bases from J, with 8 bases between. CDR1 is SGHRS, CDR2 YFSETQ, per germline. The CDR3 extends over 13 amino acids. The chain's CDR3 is CASSLGGTYEQYF. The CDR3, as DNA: TGCGCCAGCAGCTTGGGGGGCACGTACGAGCAGTACTTC.

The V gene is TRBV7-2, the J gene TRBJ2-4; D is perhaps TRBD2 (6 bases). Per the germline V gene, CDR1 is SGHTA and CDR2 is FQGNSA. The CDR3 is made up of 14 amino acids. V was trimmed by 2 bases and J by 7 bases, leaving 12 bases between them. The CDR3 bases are TGTGCCAGCAGCTTAATAGATGGGGGGAACATTCAGTACTTC. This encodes CASSLIDGGNIQYF.

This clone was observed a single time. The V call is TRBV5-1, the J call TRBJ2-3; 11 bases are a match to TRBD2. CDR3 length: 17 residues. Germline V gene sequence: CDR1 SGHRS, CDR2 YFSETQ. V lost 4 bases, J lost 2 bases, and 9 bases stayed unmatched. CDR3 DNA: TGCGCCAGCAGCGTGGGGACTAGCGGTCTGCCCACAGATACGCAGTATTTT. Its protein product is CASSVGTSGLPTDTQYF.

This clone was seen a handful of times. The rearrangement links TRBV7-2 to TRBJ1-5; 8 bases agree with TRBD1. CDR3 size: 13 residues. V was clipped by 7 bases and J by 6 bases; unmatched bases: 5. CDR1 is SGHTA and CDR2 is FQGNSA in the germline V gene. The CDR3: CASTLDRGQPQHF. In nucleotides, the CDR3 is TGTGCCAGCACCCTAGACAGGGGTCAGCCCCAGCATTTT.

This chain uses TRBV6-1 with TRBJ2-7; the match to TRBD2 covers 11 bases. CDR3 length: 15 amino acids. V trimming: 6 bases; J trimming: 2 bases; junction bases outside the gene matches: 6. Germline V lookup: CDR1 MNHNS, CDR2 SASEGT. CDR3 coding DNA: TGTGCCAGCAGACAACTAGCGGGAGACACCTACGAGCAGTACTTC. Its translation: CASRQLAGDTYEQYF.

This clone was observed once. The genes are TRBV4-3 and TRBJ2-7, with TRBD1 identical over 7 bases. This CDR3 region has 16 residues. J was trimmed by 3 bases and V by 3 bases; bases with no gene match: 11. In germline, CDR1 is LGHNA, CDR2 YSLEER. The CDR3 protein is CASSHATGTTYYEQYF. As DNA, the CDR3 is TGCGCCAGCAGCCACGCGACAGGGACAACCTACTACGAGCAGTACTTC.

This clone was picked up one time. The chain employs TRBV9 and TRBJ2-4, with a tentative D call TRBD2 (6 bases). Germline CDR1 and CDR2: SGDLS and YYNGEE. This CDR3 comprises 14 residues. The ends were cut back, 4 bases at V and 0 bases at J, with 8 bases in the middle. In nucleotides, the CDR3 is TGTGCCAGCAGCAAGGGACTAGCCAAAAACATTCAGTACTTC. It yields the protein CASSKGLAKNIQYF.

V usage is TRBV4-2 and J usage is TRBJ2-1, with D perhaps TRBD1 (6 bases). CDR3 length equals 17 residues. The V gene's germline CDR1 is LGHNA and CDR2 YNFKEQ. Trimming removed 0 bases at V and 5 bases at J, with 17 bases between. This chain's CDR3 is CASSQEGASSFHNEQFF. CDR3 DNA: TGTGCCAGCAGCCAAGAGGGGGCTAGCTCTTTCCACAATGAGCAGTTCTTC.

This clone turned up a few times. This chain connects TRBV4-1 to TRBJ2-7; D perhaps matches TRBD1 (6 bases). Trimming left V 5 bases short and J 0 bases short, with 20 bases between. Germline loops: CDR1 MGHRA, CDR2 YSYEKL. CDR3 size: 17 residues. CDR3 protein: CASSKGTRDRRSYEQYF. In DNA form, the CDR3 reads TGCGCCAGCAGCAAGGGGACACGGGACCGTCGCTCCTACGAGCAGTACTTC.

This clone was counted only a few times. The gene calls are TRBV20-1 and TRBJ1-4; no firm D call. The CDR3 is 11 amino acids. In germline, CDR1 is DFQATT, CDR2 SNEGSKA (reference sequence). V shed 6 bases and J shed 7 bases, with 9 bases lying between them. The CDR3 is CSAGEAEKLFF. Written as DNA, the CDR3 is TGCAGTGCCGGGGAAGCTGAAAAACTGTTTTTT.

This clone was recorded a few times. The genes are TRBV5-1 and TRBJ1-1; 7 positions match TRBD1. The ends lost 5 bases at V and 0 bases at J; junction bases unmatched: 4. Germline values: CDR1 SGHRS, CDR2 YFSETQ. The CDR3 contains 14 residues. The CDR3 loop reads CASRPGGVNTEAFF. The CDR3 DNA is TGCGCCAGCAGGCCAGGGGGAGTGAACACTGAAGCTTTCTTT. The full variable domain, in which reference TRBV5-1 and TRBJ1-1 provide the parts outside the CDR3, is KAGVTQTPRYLIKTRGQQVTLSCSPISGHRSVSWYQQTPGQGLQFLFEYFSETQRNKGNFPGRFSGRQFSNSRSEMNVSTLELGDSALYLCASRPGGVNTEAFFGQGTRLTVV.

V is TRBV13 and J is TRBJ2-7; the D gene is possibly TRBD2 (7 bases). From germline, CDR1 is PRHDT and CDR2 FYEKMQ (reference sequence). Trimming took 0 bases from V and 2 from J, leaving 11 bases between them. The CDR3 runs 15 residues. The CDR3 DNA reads TGTGCCAGCAGCTTAGGGGGAGGGGGGACCTACGAGCAGTACTTC. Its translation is CASSLGGGGTYEQYF. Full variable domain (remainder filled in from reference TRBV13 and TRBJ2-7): AAGVIQSPRHLIKEKRETATLKCYPIPRHDTVYWYQQGPGQDPQFLISFYEKMQSDKGSIPDRFSAQQFSDYHSELNMSSLELGDSALYFCASSLGGGGTYEQYFGPGTRLTVT.

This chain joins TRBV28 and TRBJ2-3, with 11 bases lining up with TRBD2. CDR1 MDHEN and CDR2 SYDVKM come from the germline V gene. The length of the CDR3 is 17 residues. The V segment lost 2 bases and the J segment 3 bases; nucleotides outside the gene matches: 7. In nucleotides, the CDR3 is TGTGCCAGCAGTTTACCCGTATTAGCGGGAGGGACAGATACGCAGTATTTT. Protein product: CASSLPVLAGGTDTQYF.

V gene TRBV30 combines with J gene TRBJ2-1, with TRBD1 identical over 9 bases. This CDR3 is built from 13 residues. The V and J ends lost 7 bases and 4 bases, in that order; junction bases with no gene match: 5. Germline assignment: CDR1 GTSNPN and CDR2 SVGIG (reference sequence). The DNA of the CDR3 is TGTGCCTACAACAGGGGGCTTTACAATGAGCAGTTCTTC. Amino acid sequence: CAYNRGLYNEQFF.

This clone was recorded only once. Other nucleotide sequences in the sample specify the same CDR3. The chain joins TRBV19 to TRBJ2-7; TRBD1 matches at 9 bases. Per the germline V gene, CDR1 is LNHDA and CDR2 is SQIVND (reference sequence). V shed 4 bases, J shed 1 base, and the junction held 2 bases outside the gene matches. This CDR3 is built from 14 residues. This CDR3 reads CASSRDRASYEQYF. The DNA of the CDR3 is TGTGCCAGTAGTAGGGACAGGGCGTCCTACGAGCAGTACTTC.

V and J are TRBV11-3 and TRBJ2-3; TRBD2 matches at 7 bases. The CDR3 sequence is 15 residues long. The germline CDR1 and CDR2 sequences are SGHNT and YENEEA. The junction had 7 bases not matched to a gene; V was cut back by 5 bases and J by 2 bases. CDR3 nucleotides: TGTGCCAGCAGCGCTCGGGAGGCCTTCACAGATACGCAGTATTTT. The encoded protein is CASSAREAFTDTQYF.

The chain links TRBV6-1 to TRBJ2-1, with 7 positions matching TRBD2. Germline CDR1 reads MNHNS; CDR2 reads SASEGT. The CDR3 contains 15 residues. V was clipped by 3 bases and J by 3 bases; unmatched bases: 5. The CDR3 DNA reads TGTGCCAGCAGTGAGGTCCTAGCGGTCTACAATGAGCAGTTCTTC. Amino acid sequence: CASSEVLAVYNEQFF.

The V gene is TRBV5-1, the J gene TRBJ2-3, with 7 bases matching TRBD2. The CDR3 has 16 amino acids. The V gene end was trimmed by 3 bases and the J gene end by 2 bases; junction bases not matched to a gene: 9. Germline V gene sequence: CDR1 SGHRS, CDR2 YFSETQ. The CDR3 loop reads CASSWRARGDTDTQYF. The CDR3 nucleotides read TGCGCCAGCAGCTGGCGGGCCCGGGGGGACACAGATACGCAGTATTTT.